This T cell receptor (beta chain) was retrieved from a study of T cells in Graves' hyperthyroidism and ophthalmopathy (dated by TCRdb to between 2019 and 2020). Regarding the research as a whole: Peripheral blood samples were taken at initial diagnosis, before any treatment was given. A discovery cohort of about 96 patients, approximately 44 with Graves' ophthalmopathy and about 58 with stable Graves' hyperthyroidism, was used to find distinguishing TCR V-J signatures. Prospective prediction of ophthalmopathy was tested in an independent validation cohort consisting of 18 hyperthyroidism patients and some 15 patients who later progressed to ophthalmopathy. For training and testing, the 80 to 100 patients in the discovery cohort were randomly divided in a 7:3 ratio. In several Graves' hyperthyroidism patients, the study also compared T-cell repertoires from thyroid tissue with T-cell repertoires from blood. After blood sampling, hyperthyroidism patients were treated with methimazole at a starting dose of 30 mg daily, and ophthalmopathy patients were treated with high-dose intravenous methylprednisolone. TCR Vbeta CDR3 sequencing of fewer than 150 peripheral blood samples (over 40 ophthalmopathy, approximately 80 hyperthyroidism and approximately 17 progressor patients) is reported in the paper.

General findings and caveats noted by the study authors: No statistical method was used to set the sample size in advance, and investigators knew the group allocation. Most expanded thyroid clonotypes (frequency above 0.001) were also detected in blood, suggesting blood repertoires may reflect thyroid immune responses. In cross-validation, a model built on a 13 V-J signature told ophthalmopathy apart from stable hyperthyroidism with about 90% sensitivity and about 81% specificity, and in testing the same model reached 80%/75%. In validation, progression to ophthalmopathy was predicted by the model with more than 65% sensitivity and roughly 76% specificity, a median of roughly six months before onset.

The CDR3 goes from the cysteine to the phenylalanine over 16 residues. The only DNA kept is the CDR3, 48 bases in frame from the first base. For CDR1 and CDR2, the germline V gene lists MNHEY and SVGEGT. V is cut back by 6 bases and J by 6 bases, with 13 bases in the junction unmatched. Stable Graves' hyperthyroidism was defined as no progression to ophthalmopathy during 18 months of follow-up. Hyperthyroidism patients were aged 18 to 65 years and newly diagnosed, with disease duration of less than 2 months. Exclusion was applied to patients with uncontrolled infections, other autoimmune diseases, pregnancy or lactation. Clinical symptoms, serum thyroxine and TRAb, thyroid ultrasound, and orbital computed tomography formed the basis for the diagnoses. PBMCs were isolated from 10 ml of fresh peripheral blood by Ficoll-Paque density gradient centrifugation. Total RNA was extracted using Trizol reagent, and RNA quality was assessed on an Agilent 2100 Bioanalyzer.

The TCR beta CDR3 regions were amplified from the RNA transcripts. A first-round RT-PCR of the TCR CDR3 used the HTBI primer set with the Qiagen OneStep RT-PCR kit. A second multiplex PCR round built the libraries, followed by size selection and purification. The libraries were sequenced on an Illumina HiSeq2000 using paired-end 100 bp reads. The study's processing was this. Raw data were processed with SOAPnuke, discarding reads with adapters, uncalled bases, mean Phred below 15, or no exact constant-primer or identifier match. COPE v1.2.5 was used to merge high-quality paired reads, and clonotypes were defined as unique nucleotide sequences. MiTCR v1.1 was used to align clonotypes to the IMGT TRBV, TRBD and TRBJ reference segments. Analysis was restricted to V-J combinations with a frequency above 0.0001, which covered just over 98% of repertoires. The TCS score was defined as F50 (clonal expansion) divided by E x V (chaos), with BLOSUM62-based TCRdist calculated between CDR3 peptides within each V-J. Welch's t-statistics and random forest reduced around 520 V-J features to roughly 13, which were used in a naive Bayes classifier (R e1071). The public sequencing data were trimmed at Q25 with fastp and processed into clonotypes with MiXCR by TCRdb, which kept only in-frame beta chains. CDR3 protein duplicates are merged, each entry listing the most common genes and DNA. The V and J calls and clone size are TCRdb's, not the authors'. In all, the sample holds 350,000 to 400,000 distinct CDR3 sequences, and over 15% of those were seen once. The ten most abundant clones make up about 4% of the sample.

Concerning this clonotype itself: Its antigen specificity is not known. Per-base quality was not reported, and no clone a single base away is much larger than it.

The chain couples TRBV6-2 or TRBV6-3 to TRBJ1-5; 8 bases in between match TRBD1. The clonotype was recovered from a woman aged 18-29 years with Graves' hyperthyroidism. The specimen was blood. The nucleotides read TGTGCCAGCAGCCCCACTGGGACAGGTGAGAGTCAGCCCCAGCATTTT. The encoded protein is CASSPTGTGESQPQHF.